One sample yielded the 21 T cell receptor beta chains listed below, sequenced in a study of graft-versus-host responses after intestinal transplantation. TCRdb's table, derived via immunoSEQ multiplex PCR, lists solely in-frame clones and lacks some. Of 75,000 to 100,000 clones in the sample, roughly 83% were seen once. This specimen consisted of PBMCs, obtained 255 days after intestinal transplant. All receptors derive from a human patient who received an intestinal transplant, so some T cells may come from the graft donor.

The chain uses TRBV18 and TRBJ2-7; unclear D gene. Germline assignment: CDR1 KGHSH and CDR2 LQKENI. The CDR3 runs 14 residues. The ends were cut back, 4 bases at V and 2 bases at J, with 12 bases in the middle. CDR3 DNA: TGTGCCAGCTCACTAGCTTCAGGAACCTACGAGCAGTACTTC. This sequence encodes CASSLASGTYEQYF. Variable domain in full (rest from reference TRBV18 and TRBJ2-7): NAGVMQNPRHLVRRRGQEARLRCSPMKGHSHVYWYRQLPEEGLKFMVYLQKENIIDESGMPKERFSAEFPKEGPSILRIQQVVRGDSAAYFCASSLASGTYEQYFGPGTRLTVT.

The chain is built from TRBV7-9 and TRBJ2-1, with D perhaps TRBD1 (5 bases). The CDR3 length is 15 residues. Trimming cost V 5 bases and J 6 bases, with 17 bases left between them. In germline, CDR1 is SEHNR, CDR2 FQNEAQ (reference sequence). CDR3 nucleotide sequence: TGTGCCAGCAGCCGGACCACGGTGGGGCTCAATGAGCAGTTCTTC. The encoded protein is CASSRTTVGLNEQFF.

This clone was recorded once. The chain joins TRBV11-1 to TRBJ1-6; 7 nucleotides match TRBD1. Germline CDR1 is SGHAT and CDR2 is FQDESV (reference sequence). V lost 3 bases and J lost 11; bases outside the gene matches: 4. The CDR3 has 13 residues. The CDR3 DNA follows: TGTGCCAGCAGCTTTCAACAGGGGACACCCCTCCACTTT. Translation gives CASSFQQGTPLHF. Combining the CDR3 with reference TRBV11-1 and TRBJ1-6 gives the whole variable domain EAEVAQSPRYKITEKSQAVAFWCDPISGHATLYWYRQILGQGPELLVQFQDESVVDDSQLPKDRFSAERLKGVDSTLKIQPAELGDSAMYLCASSFQQGTPLHFGNGTRLTVT.

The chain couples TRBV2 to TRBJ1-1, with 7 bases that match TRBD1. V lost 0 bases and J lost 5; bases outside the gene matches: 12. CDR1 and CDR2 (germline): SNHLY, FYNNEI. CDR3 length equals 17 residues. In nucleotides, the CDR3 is TGTGCCAGCAGTGAAGCGCTTCGGGGGACAGTTATAACTGAAGCTTTCTTT. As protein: CASSEALRGTVITEAFF.

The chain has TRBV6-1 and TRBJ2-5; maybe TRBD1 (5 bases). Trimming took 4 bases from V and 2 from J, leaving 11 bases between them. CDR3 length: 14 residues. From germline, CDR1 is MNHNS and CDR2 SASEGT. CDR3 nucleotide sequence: TGTGCCAGCAGTGCTTCAGGGCAACAAGAGACCCAGTACTTC. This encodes CASSASGQQETQYF.

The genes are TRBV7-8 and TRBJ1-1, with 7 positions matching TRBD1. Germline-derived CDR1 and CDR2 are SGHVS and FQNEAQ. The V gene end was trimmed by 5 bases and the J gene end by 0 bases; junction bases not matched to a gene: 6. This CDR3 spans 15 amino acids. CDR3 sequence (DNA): TGTGCCAGCAGCCAACTACAGGGGTTGAACACTGAAGCTTTCTTT. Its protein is CASSQLQGLNTEAFF.

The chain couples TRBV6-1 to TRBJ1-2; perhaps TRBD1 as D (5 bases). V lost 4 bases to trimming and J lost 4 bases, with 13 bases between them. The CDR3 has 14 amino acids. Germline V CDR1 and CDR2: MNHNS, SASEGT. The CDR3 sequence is CASSGTPTVYGYTF. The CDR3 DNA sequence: TGTGCCAGCAGTGGGACACCGACGGTCTATGGCTACACCTTC.

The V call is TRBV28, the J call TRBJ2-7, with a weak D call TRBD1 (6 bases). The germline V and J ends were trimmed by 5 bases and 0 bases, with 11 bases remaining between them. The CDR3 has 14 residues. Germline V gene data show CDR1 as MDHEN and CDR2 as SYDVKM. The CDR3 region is CASSPTDSSYEQYF. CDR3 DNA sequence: TGTGCCAGCAGTCCGACGGACAGCTCCTACGAGCAGTACTTC.

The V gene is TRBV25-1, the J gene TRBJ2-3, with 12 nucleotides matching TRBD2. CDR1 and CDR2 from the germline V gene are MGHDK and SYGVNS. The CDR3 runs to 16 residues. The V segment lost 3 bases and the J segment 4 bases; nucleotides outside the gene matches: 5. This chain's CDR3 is CASSDPTSGSPDTQYF. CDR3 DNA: TGTGCCAGCAGTGATCCGACTAGCGGGAGCCCAGATACGCAGTATTTT. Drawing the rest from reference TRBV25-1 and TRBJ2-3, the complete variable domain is EADIYQTPRYLVIGTGKKITLECSQTMGHDKMYWYQQDPGMELHLIHYSYGVNSTEKGDLSSESTVSRIRTEHFPLTLESARPSHTSQYLCASSDPTSGSPDTQYFGPGTRLTVL.

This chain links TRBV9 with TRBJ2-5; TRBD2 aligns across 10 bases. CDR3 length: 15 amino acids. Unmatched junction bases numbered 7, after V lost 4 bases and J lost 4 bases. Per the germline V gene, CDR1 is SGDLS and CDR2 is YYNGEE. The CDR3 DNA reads TGTGCCAGCAGCCGCCTAGCGGGAGTCTCAGAGACCCAGTACTTC. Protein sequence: CASSRLAGVSETQYF.

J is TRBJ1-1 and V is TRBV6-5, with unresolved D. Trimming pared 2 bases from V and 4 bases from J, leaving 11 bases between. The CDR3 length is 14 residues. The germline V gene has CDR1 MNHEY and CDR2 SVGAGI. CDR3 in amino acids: CASSYRQSGTEAFF. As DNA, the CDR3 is TGTGCCAGCAGTTACAGGCAATCGGGCACTGAAGCTTTCTTT.

The CDR3 coding sequence is TGTGCCAGCAGTGAACTTCGGACAGTGACGCGTAACTACGAGCAGTACGTC. Translation: CASSELRTVTRNYEQYV. The chain uses TRBV6-1 and TRBJ2-7; possibly TRBD1 for D (6 bases). Between the trimmed V and J ends, which lost 2 bases and 3 bases, there was a span of 20 bases. Germline CDR1 MNHNS, CDR2 SASEGT. The CDR3 is 17 amino acids.

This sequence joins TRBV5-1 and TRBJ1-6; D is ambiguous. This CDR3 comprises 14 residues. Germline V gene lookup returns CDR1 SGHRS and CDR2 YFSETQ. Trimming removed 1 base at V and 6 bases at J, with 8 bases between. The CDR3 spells CASSLNKGNSPLHF. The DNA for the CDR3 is TGCGCCAGCAGCTTGAACAAAGGTAATTCACCCCTCCACTTT.

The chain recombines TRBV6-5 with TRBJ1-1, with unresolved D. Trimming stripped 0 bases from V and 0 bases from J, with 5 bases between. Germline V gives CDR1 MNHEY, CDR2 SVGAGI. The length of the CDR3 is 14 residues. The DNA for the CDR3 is TGTGCCAGCAGTTACTCGAGGGTGAACACTGAAGCTTTCTTT. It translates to CASSYSRVNTEAFF.

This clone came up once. CDR3 protein: CASSLVAADTGELFF. The CDR3 bases are TGTGCCAGCAGCCTCGTTGCAGCCGACACCGGGGAGCTGTTTTTT. The chain uses TRBV7-2 and TRBJ2-2; D unresolved. The CDR3 loop spans 15 amino acids. Between the trimmed V and J ends, which lost 5 bases and 3 bases, there was a span of 13 bases. Germline loops: CDR1 SGHTA, CDR2 FQGNSA.

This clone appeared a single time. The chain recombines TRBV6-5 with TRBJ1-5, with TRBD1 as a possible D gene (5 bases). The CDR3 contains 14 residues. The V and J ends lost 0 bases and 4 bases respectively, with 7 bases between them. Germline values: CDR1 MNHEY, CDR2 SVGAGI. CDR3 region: CASSYSQVNQPQHF. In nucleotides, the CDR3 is TGTGCCAGCAGTTACTCACAGGTTAATCAGCCCCAGCATTTT.

CDR3 loop: CASSLPGQGDGAFF. The CDR3 DNA is TGTGCCAGCAGTTTACCGGGACAGGGTGACGGGGCTTTCTTT. V usage is TRBV28 and J usage is TRBJ1-1, with 9 bases lining up with TRBD1. Losses at the gene ends were 2 bases for V and 11 bases for J; bases not matched to a gene: 9. The CDR3 consists of 14 residues. Germline CDR1 is MDHEN and CDR2 is SYDVKM.

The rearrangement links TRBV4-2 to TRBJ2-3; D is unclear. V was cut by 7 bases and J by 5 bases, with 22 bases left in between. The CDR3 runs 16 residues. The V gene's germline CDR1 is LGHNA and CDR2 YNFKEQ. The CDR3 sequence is CASTSGRAEVEDTQYF. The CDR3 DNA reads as TGTGCCAGCACCAGTGGCCGCGCGGAAGTCGAAGATACGCAGTATTTT.

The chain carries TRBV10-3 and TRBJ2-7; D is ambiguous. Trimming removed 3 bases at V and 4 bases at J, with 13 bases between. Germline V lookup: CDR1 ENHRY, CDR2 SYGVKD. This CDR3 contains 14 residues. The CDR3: CAISDKQLPYEQYF. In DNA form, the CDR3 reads TGTGCCATCAGTGATAAACAACTTCCGTACGAGCAGTACTTC.

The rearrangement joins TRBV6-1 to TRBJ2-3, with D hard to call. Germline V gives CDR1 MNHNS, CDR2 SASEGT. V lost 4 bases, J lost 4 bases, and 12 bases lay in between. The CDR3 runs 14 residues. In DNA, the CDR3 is TGTGCCAGCAGTGTATTGGGTCGGGCAGATACGCAGTATTTT. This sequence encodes CASSVLGRADTQYF.

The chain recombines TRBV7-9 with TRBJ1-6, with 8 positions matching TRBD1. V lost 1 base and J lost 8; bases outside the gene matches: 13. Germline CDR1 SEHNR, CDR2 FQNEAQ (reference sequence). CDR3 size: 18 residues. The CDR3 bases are TGTGCCAGCAGCTTAGACCCCTCCCGGGACAGGTCGGATTCACCCCTCCACTTT. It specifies CASSLDPSRDRSDSPLHF.